The rows below give T cell receptor beta chains drawn from one sample of a study of T cells expressing NK-cell markers. One entry per CDR3 protein, without DNA, is what TCRdb gives after re-calling the 5' RACE reads. Its listing shows about 380,000 distinct CDR3 sequences. The specimen sequenced was blood T cells: a sorted CD56 or NKG2C T cell subset, CD4+ or CD8+ T cells, or bulk PBMC T cells (not recorded which). All receptors come from a man between 18 and 69 years old in good health. CDR3s include the opening cysteine and the closing phenylalanine or tryptophan.

J gene: TRBJ1-6
V gene: TRBV5-6
CDR3 protein: CASSWGGAPPQAPLHF

J gene: TRBJ1-2
V gene: TRBV19
CDR3 protein: CASSTTGGYYGYTF

J gene: TRBJ1-5
V gene: TRBV20-1
CDR3 protein: CSASRRQTTLSNQPQHF

J gene: TRBJ2-1
V gene: TRBV7-8
CDR3 protein: CASSARLAGIYNEQFF

J gene: TRBJ2-1
V gene: TRBV21-1
CDR3 protein: CASSLAGGHDEQFF

J gene: TRBJ2-3
V gene: TRBV27
CDR3 protein: CASSLKIQGTDTQYF

J gene: TRBJ2-1
V gene: TRBV27
CDR3 protein: CASSKSTVTFF

J gene: TRBJ1-5
V gene: TRBV24-1
CDR3 protein: CATSDTGLHQPQHF

J gene: TRBJ2-5
V gene: TRBV7-9
CDR3 protein: CASSGWDLVETQYF

J gene: TRBJ2-1
V gene: TRBV12-3/TRBV12-4
CDR3 protein: CASSPWRGAADEQFF

J gene: TRBJ2-3
V gene: TRBV29-1
CDR3 protein: CSVSAGLAVDTQYF

J gene: TRBJ2-2
V gene: TRBV3-1
CDR3 protein: CASSHGQDPGGELFF

J gene: TRBJ2-3
V gene: TRBV20-1
CDR3 protein: CSARDQAAGGADTQYF

J gene: TRBJ2-7
V gene: TRBV2
CDR3 protein: CASRQTLIYYEQYF

J gene: TRBJ2-3
V gene: TRBV20-1
CDR3 protein: CSASQRGRGDTQYF

J gene: TRBJ2-1
V gene: TRBV6-1
CDR3 protein: CASSPDRQPYNEQFF

J gene: TRBJ1-6
V gene: TRBV9
CDR3 protein: CASSESGTEGSPLHF

J gene: TRBJ2-3
V gene: TRBV7-6
CDR3 protein: CASSRGQSTDTQYF

J gene: TRBJ2-7
V gene: TRBV19
CDR3 protein: CASSTRTGGYEQYF

J gene: TRBJ2-1
V gene: TRBV29-1
CDR3 protein: CSVRLAGGHNEQFF

J gene: TRBJ2-7
V gene: TRBV6-5
CDR3 protein: CASSYVFGGPYEQYF

J gene: TRBJ1-1
V gene: TRBV15
CDR3 protein: CATSRDNRGGTEAFF

J gene: TRBJ2-3
V gene: TRBV18
CDR3 protein: CASSPWGLDRDTQYF

J gene: TRBJ2-7
V gene: TRBV3-1
CDR3 protein: CASGRFSYEQYF

J gene: TRBJ2-5
V gene: TRBV20-1
CDR3 protein: CSANLRVGLETQYF

J gene: TRBJ2-5
V gene: TRBV4-1
CDR3 protein: CASSHTGTGDQTQYF

J gene: TRBJ2-3
V gene: TRBV20-1
CDR3 protein: CSASLAGANTQYF

J gene: TRBJ1-1
V gene: TRBV2
CDR3 protein: CASSIEDRFGEAFF

J gene: TRBJ1-2
V gene: TRBV12-3/TRBV12-4
CDR3 protein: CASSSKGQGNNYGYTF

J gene: TRBJ1-2
V gene: TRBV20-1
CDR3 protein: CSASGGWYGYTF

J gene: TRBJ2-1
V gene: TRBV5-1
CDR3 protein: CASSYNRLAGGPNEQFF

J gene: TRBJ2-6
V gene: TRBV6-1
CDR3 protein: CAARGPSSGANVLTF

J gene: TRBJ2-5
V gene: TRBV7-2
CDR3 protein: CASSLAWASGGARETQYF

J gene: TRBJ2-7
V gene: TRBV19
CDR3 protein: CASSPGTSLHEQYF

J gene: TRBJ2-1
V gene: TRBV4-2
CDR3 protein: CASSNTGGRAYNEQFF

J gene: TRBJ2-7
V gene: TRBV3-1
CDR3 protein: CASSGGGLSYEQYF

J gene: TRBJ2-2
V gene: TRBV18
CDR3 protein: CASSPYGASPQAAGELFF

J gene: TRBJ2-7
V gene: TRBV6-1
CDR3 protein: CASRKGLAGAYEQYF

J gene: TRBJ2-6
V gene: TRBV5-1
CDR3 protein: CASSSESFVGGANVLTF

J gene: TRBJ2-3
V gene: TRBV5-1
CDR3 protein: CASSYAPPGTSTDTQYF

J gene: TRBJ1-6
V gene: TRBV14
CDR3 protein: CASSQRGGLESYNSPLHF

J gene: TRBJ2-7
V gene: TRBV5-5
CDR3 protein: CASSLPGGSSYEQYF

J gene: TRBJ2-7
V gene: TRBV6-2/TRBV6-3
CDR3 protein: CASSYSNTMRWYF

J gene: TRBJ2-7
V gene: TRBV27
CDR3 protein: CASSLYGGTGEQYF

J gene: TRBJ2-7
V gene: TRBV3-1
CDR3 protein: CASSQVDLEQYF

J gene: TRBJ1-1
V gene: TRBV20-1
CDR3 protein: CSADRGGYGEAFF

J gene: TRBJ1-2
V gene: TRBV12-3/TRBV12-4
CDR3 protein: CASSFMGRTGTTYGYTF

J gene: TRBJ2-3
V gene: TRBV2
CDR3 protein: CASSPFGQGVGGDTQYF

J gene: TRBJ2-3
V gene: TRBV7-8
CDR3 protein: CASSREALAGGTDTQYF

J gene: TRBJ1-4
V gene: TRBV18
CDR3 protein: CASSPDSVHEKLFF

J gene: TRBJ2-1
V gene: TRBV5-4
CDR3 protein: CASSLFLGQGSSAYNEQFF

J gene: TRBJ1-6
V gene: TRBV3-1
CDR3 protein: CASSPQGRNNSPLHF

J gene: TRBJ2-1
V gene: TRBV28
CDR3 protein: CASSASLAGTYNEQFF

J gene: TRBJ2-3
V gene: TRBV11-1
CDR3 protein: CASSWDSSPTDTQYF

J gene: TRBJ1-1
V gene: TRBV7-2
CDR3 protein: CASSFAGPGRDTEAFF

J gene: TRBJ2-3
V gene: TRBV5-1
CDR3 protein: CASSPGWQGLDTQYF

J gene: TRBJ2-1
V gene: TRBV4-1
CDR3 protein: CASSQGGLSYNEQFF

J gene: TRBJ2-1
V gene: TRBV7-8
CDR3 protein: CASSLRGRDRADEQFF